This T cell receptor (beta chain) was recorded in a study of beta chain features in type 1 diabetes listed by TCRdb under 2018. With respect to the entire study: Mean age, gender distribution, total cell number and subset yield did not differ between patients and healthy donors. A total of 90 million to 130 million sorted cells were examined across all samples, and a strong correlation was observed between cell number per subset and RNA yield. In the study, TCRB repertoires of sorted circulating CD4+ T cell subsets from recently diagnosed type 1 diabetes patients were compared with those of matched healthy donors. Regulatory and stem cell-like memory subsets were isolated from only 8 patients and 8 healthy donors, whereas naive and central memory subsets came from all 30 or so donors.

On the study overall, not on this receptor specifically: A moderate but significant shortening of TCRB CDR3 length was observed in type 1 diabetes patients in all four CD4+ subsets. Because small numbers of individuals were included in the HLA sub-analyses, any influence of HLA type on TCRB rearrangement was left unresolved. Because cDNA was sequenced instead of genomic DNA, highly expressing activated cells could be over-represented, though the groups showed no difference in activation or CD3 levels. The naive, central memory and regulatory TCRB repertoires appeared to resemble one another more closely among patients than among healthy donors. Shorter templates might have been favored by PCR, but patient and control samples were amplified and corrected together, so both groups would have been affected equally by any skew. Patients with type 1 diabetes made fewer insertions and deleted more nucleotides at VDJ recombination sites, implying thymic rearrangement abnormalities.

A single peripheral blood draw of around 120 mL on average was collected from each donor into heparinised tubes. A BD FACSAria II was used to sort naive, central memory, regulatory and stem cell-like memory CD4+ T cells with a panel that included CD45RO, CCR7, CD25, CD127, CD95 and CD27. All sorted populations exceeded 95% purity. PBMCs were isolated immediately by Lymphoprep density gradient centrifugation and stained directly without culture. To minimize batch effects, samples were stained and sorted in pairs, one healthy donor with one patient per experiment. The entire isolated RNA was reverse transcribed using the High Capacity cDNA Reverse Transcription Kit, and thus expressed TCRB transcripts were sequenced. Naive, central memory and regulatory T cell samples underwent deep immunoSEQ sequencing, averaging about 3.57 million total reads per sample. Sorted cells were lysed in RLT buffer, and RNA was extracted using DNase-treated RNeasy Micro or Mini kits according to cell number. To prevent cross-contamination, every cell subset was processed on its own, while patient and healthy donor samples were processed together. Using the immunoSEQ multiplex PCR, TCRB sequences were amplified from cDNA into 87-bp fragments spanning the CDR3 region. Amplicons were sequenced on the Illumina HiSeq platform. The original methods were these. Synthetic template baselines were used to correct PCR bias computationally, reads within Hamming distance 2 were collapsed together, and singletons that could not be merged were discarded. Reads were aligned against IMGT so that V, D and J genes, CDR3 length and insertions or deletions at six rearrangement sites could be assigned. Clonotype counts were normalized to sorted cell number within each subset before computing true diversity and Gini coefficients with the tcR R package. The overlap coefficient, calculated on TCRB nucleotide sequences, was used to measure repertoire sharing. As a proxy for the pre-selection repertoire, out-of-frame TCRB sequences from naive cells were analyzed. Imported from immuneACCESS, the table was reduced by TCRdb to in-frame sequences with V and J called. These copies leave out some clones; in studies compared against another copy, an unresolved V gene accounts for under half, and the cause of the remainder is not known. That table gives V, J and clone size, and the DNA gave D and trimming. Across this sample there are about 740,000 clones, with 13% seen only once. Approximately 0.021% of the sample goes to the ten largest clones.

Comments on this clone: Its cognate antigen has yet to be identified. No base quality values were provided; no much bigger clone lies one nucleotide off. The identical CDR3 is also encoded by other nucleotide sequences in the sample.

The sequence was collected from a man between 18 and 29 years old with type 1 diabetes. Material for sequencing was naive CD4+ T cells from blood. The intended sense of this specimen's cell subset or site label: true naive CD4+ T cells.

Here is the DNA: TGTGCCAGCAGCGTAGACAAGAACACTGAAGCTTTCTTT. This yields the protein CASSVDKNTEAFF. The chain employs TRBV9 and TRBJ1-1, with no confidently assigned D gene. The V and J ends are trimmed by 0 bases and 1 base, leaving 4 bases between them. Inclusive of the bounding cysteine and phenylalanine, the CDR3 is 13 residues long. Only the CDR3 DNA stays, 39 bases, in frame from base 1. The germline V gene supplies CDR1 SGDLS and CDR2 YYNGEE.